This T cell receptor beta chain was sequenced in a study of blood T cell repertoires in COVID-19. About the research overall: Samples came from the United States, Italy and Spain, spanning acute and convalescent COVID-19. From T cells, B-cell-depleted T cells, or PBMCs came the material, which was cDNA or gDNA.

The CDR3 runs 14 residues. Germline assignment: CDR1 SGHRS and CDR2 YFSETQ. The germline V and J ends were trimmed by 0 bases and 1 base, with 7 bases remaining between them. Using immunoSEQ multiplex PCR, the repertoire was profiled, and TCRdb retains in-frame clones only, with some absent. The sample records some 88,000 clones, about 85% being singletons. This chain uses TRBV5-1 with TRBJ1-1, with D unresolved. This TCR was recovered from a man aged 55 to 69 with acute or convalescent COVID-19. Sequenced sample: peripheral blood. CDR3 DNA: TGCGCCAGCAGCTTGGATGGCCCGAACACTGAAGCTTTCTTT. Translated: CASSLDGPNTEAFF.